This TCR beta chain was recorded in a study of blood T cells in healthy people across ages. Study background: Template switching recovered approximately one barcoded beta molecule for every two T cells.

Findings and limits, study-wide: Per million T cells, TCR beta diversity dropped about linearly as age rose.

This CDR3 has 15 residues. The germline gives CDR1 SGHRS, CDR2 YFSETQ. The ends lost 1 base at V and 4 bases at J; junction bases unmatched: 5. About this clonotype: Its antigen is as yet unknown.

Primed by a sample-barcoded 5' primer and a J-beta primer mix, a second PCR proceeded for 7 to 11 cycles. TCRdb passed the 5' RACE reads through MiXCR, listing each CDR3 protein once. The sample holds 650,000 to 1,000,000 distinct CDR3 sequences, around 36% seen once. Sequencing used blood. The rearrangement uses TRBV5-1 and TRBJ2-3; 8 bases match TRBD2. The receptor was derived from a young man in good health. The CDR3 loop is CASSLTSGTADTQYF. CDR3 nucleotide sequence: TGCGCCAGCAGCTTGACTAGCGGCACCGCAGATACGCAGTATTTT.